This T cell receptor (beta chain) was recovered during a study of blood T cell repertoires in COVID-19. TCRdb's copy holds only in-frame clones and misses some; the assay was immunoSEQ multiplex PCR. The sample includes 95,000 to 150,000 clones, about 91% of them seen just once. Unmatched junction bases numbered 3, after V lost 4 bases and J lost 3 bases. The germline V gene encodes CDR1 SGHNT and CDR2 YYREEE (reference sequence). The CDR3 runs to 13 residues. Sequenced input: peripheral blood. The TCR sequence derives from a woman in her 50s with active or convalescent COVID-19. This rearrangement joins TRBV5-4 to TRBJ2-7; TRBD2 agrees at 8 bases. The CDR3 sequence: CASSPTSGYEQYF. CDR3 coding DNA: TGTGCCAGCAGCCCTACTAGCGGCTACGAGCAGTACTTC. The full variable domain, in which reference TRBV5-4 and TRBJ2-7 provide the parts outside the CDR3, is ETGVTQSPTHLIKTRGQQVTLRCSSQSGHNTVSWYQQALGQGPQFIFQYYREEENGRGNFPPRFSGLQFPNYSSELNVNALELDDSALYLCASSPTSGYEQYFGPGTRLTVT.